This T cell receptor beta chain was captured by sequencing in a study of response to subunit inactivated influenza vaccine. Study conclusions and caveats: The authors proposed limited new T cell recruitment per seasonal influenza vaccination.

Germline-derived CDR1 and CDR2 are SEHNR and FQNEAQ (reference sequence). Trimming pared 1 base from V and 5 bases from J, leaving 6 bases between. CDR3 length: 13 amino acids. With respect to this clonotype: Its antigen is currently unknown.

TCRdb recomputed calls from the RT-PCR reads with MiXCR, one row per CDR3 protein. Among some 200,000 distinct CDR3 sequences listed, less than 15% were seen once. This sample was also put to use in a study of T cells expressing NK-cell markers. That paper notes: Production of TCR beta cDNA relied on 5'RACE template switching with UMIs. Sorted CD3+CD56+NKG2C+, CD3+CD56+NKG2C- and CD3+CD56-NKG2C+ T cells provided the TCR beta repertoires. Four of the donors also had these clonotypes leading their CD3+CD56-NKG2C+ fraction.

The gene calls are TRBV7-9 and TRBJ2-1; D not resolved. The source material was CD8+ T cells sorted from PBMCs, sampled roughly 13 days after vaccination. The sequence derives from a man aged 50 or older who received an inactivated influenza vaccine. As DNA, the CDR3 is TGTGCCAGCAGCTTAGAGGGCCACAATGAGCAGTTCTTC. This encodes CASSLEGHNEQFF.